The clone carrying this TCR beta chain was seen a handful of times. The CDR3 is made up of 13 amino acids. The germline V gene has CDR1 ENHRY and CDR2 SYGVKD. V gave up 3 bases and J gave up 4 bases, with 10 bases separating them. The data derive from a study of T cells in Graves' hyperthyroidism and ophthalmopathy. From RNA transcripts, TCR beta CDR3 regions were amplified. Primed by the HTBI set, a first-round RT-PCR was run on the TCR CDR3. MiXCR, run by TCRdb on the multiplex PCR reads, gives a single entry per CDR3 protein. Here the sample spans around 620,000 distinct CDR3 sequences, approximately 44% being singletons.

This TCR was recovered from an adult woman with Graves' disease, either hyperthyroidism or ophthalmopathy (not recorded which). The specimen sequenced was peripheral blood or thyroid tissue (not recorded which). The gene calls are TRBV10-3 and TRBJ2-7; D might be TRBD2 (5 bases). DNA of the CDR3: TGTGCCATCAGTGACGGGGAGATTTACGAGCAGTACTTC. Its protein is CAISDGEIYEQYF.